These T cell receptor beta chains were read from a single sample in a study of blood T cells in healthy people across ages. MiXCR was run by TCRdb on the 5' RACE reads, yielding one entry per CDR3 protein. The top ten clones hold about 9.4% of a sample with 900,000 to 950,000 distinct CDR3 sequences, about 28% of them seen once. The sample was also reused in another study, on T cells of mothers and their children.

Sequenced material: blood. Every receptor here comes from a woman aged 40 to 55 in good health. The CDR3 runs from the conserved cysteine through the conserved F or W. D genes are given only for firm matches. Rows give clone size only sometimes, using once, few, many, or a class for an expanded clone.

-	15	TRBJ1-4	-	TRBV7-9	CASSYTGEANEKLFF	TGTGCCAGCAGTTATACGGGGGAAGCTAATGAAAAACTGTTTTTT
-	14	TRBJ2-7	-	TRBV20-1	CSTVEQPLPYGQYF	TGCAGCACCGTTGAACAGCCCCTCCCGTACGGGCAGTACTTC
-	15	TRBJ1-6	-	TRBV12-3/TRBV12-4	CASSQGGSYNSPLHF	TGTGCCAGCAGTCAGGGTGGCTCCTATAATTCACCCCTCCACTTT
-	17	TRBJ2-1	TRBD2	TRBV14	CASSHPGLAGGHNEQFF	TGTGCCAGCAGCCATCCTGGACTAGCGGGGGGGCACAATGAGCAGTTCTTC
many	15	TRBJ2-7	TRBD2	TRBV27	CASSLSGGPIYEQYF	TGTGCCAGCAGTTTGAGCGGGGGCCCCATCTACGAGCAGTACTTC
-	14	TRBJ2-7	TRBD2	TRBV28	CASSRMASGGEQYF	TGTGCCAGCAGCCGTATGGCTTCGGGGGGCGAGCAGTACTTC
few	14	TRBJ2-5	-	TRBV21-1	CASSKGQGEETQYF	TGTGCCAGCAGCAAGGGCCAGGGGGAAGAGACCCAGTACTTC
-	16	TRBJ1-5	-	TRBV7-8	CASSLGAGFGNQPQHF	TGTGCCAGCAGCTTAGGAGCAGGGTTTGGCAATCAGCCCCAGCATTTT
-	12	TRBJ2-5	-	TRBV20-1	CSARFAGETQYF	TGCAGTGCTCGTTTCGCCGGGGAGACCCAGTACTTC
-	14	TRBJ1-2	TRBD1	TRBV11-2	CTSSSARGLAGYTF	TGTACCAGCAGCTCAGCCAGGGGGCTGGCTGGCTACACCTTC
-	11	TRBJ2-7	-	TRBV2	CATIVDYEQYF	TGTGCCACCATAGTCGACTACGAGCAGTACTTC
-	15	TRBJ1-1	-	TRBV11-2	CASSLEPGGNTEAFF	TGTGCCAGCAGCTTAGAGCCGGGGGGGAACACTGAAGCTTTCTTT
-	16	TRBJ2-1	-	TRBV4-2	CASSQEIGRDINEQFF	TGTGCCAGCAGTCAAGAGATAGGCAGGGATATCAATGAGCAGTTCTTC
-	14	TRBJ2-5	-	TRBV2	CASSYVGRAETQYF	TGTGCCAGCTCTTACGTCGGCCGAGCCGAGACCCAGTACTTC
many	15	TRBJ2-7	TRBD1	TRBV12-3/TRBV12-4	CASSLWGTGGSEQYF	TGTGCCAGCAGCCTATGGGGGACAGGGGGCTCCGAGCAGTACTTC
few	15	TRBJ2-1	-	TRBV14	CASSQGGSWSGEQFF	TGTGCCAGCAGCCAAGGGGGCAGCTGGTCCGGTGAGCAGTTCTTC
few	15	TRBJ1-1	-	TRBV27	CASSLYVPGDTEAFF	TGTGCCAGCAGTTTATATGTCCCGGGGGACACTGAAGCTTTCTTT
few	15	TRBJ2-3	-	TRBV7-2	CASSLATGSLDTQYF	TGTGCCAGCAGCTTAGCAACCGGGAGTTTAGATACGCAGTATTTT
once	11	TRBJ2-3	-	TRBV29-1	CSSLERDTQYF	TGCAGCTCCCTCGAGCGAGATACGCAGTATTTT
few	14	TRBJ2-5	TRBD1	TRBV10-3	CAISATGGLETQYF	TGTGCCATCAGTGCAACAGGGGGTTTGGAGACCCAGTACTTC
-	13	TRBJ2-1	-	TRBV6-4	CASSVLLYNEQFF	TGTGCCAGCAGTGTCCTCCTCTACAATGAGCAGTTCTTC
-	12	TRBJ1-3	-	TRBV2	CASSEGGNTIYF	TGTGCCAGCAGTGAAGGTGGAAACACCATATATTTT